The source of this TCR beta chain is a study of T-cell reconstitution after alpha-beta-depleted transplantation in children. Study outcomes and limitations: At one year after transplant, newly produced T cells mostly accounted for T-cell counts and diversity. Day-60 TCRbeta diversity that was high in some patients was derived from surviving recipient T cells and thymic progenitors. As was reported, about two months after transplant, alpha-beta T cells came from several hundred expanded graft clones.

This clonotype occurred a few times. Its target is not known. CDR3 length equals 14 residues. Germline CDR1 is PRHDT and CDR2 is FYEKMQ (reference sequence). Between the trimmed V and J ends, which lost 2 bases and 1 base, there was a span of 8 bases. The TCRbeta library incorporated unique molecular identifiers. TCRdb processed the PCR reads anew with MiXCR; each CDR3 protein has one entry. The table has about 300,000 distinct CDR3 sequences, just over 7.5% seen once. The chain joins TRBV13 to TRBJ1-1; D not resolved. This specimen consisted of peripheral blood, obtained 360 days after TCRalphabeta/CD19-depleted stem cell transplant. The sequence came from a female patient aged 2 to 10 who had a stem cell transplant for Fanconi anemia, so the T cells may come from the graft donor. CDR3 DNA: TGTGCCAGCAGCTTAAGGGCGTGGAACACTGAAGCTTTCTTT. It encodes CASSLRAWNTEAFF. The variable domain in full, completed from reference TRBV13 and TRBJ1-1, reads AAGVIQSPRHLIKEKRETATLKCYPIPRHDTVYWYQQGPGQDPQFLISFYEKMQSDKGSIPDRFSAQQFSDYHSELNMSSLELGDSALYFCASSLRAWNTEAFFGQGTRLTVV.